These T cell receptor beta chains were read from a single sample in a study of blood T cells in healthy people across ages. TCRdb processed the 5' RACE reads anew with MiXCR; each CDR3 protein has one entry. The sample holds 700,000 to 850,000 distinct CDR3 sequences, about 48% seen once. Sequencing was performed on blood. The receptors stem from a man aged 80 or over in good health. Each CDR3 is given with its conserved first and last residue. The D gene is left open where the match is weak. Size values are once, few and many counts, or a class for expanded clones, and some rows have none.

D: TRBD1; J: TRBJ2-7; size: NA; V: TRBV14; DNA: TGTGCCAGCAGCCAAGTCGGGACAGGGGGCAGCGAGCAGTACTTC; CDR3: CASSQVGTGGSEQYF
D: NA; J: TRBJ2-7; size: NA; V: TRBV6-6; DNA: TGTGCCAGCAGTTTAGGGTTCCGGGGGTACGAGCAGTACTTC; CDR3: CASSLGFRGYEQYF
D: NA; J: TRBJ2-3; size: many; V: TRBV7-2; DNA: TGTGCCAGCAGCTCTCGGGAGAGGGCAGATACGCAGTATTTT; CDR3: CASSSRERADTQYF
D: NA; J: TRBJ2-7; size: NA; V: TRBV3-1; DNA: TGTGCCAGCACCCGGACAGCCGTCTCCTACGAGCAGTACTTC; CDR3: CASTRTAVSYEQYF
D: NA; J: TRBJ2-7; size: NA; V: TRBV2; DNA: TGTGCCAGCTCCTTTAATGGGGAGCTCTCCTACGAGCAGTACTTC; CDR3: CASSFNGELSYEQYF
D: NA; J: TRBJ2-7; size: NA; V: TRBV9; DNA: TGTGCCAGCAGCGCCCGGGACGGGCCGTACGAGCAGAACTTC; CDR3: CASSARDGPYEQNF
D: TRBD2; J: TRBJ2-1; size: few; V: TRBV3-1; DNA: TGTGCCAGCAGTCGCCACGGACTAGACTCTAACAATGAGCAGTTCTTC; CDR3: CASSRHGLDSNNEQFF
D: TRBD2; J: TRBJ2-3; size: NA; V: TRBV7-2; DNA: TGTGCCAGCAGCCGATGGACTAGCACCACAGATACGCAGTATTTT; CDR3: CASSRWTSTTDTQYF
D: NA; J: TRBJ2-5; size: few; V: TRBV3-1; DNA: TGTGCCAGCAGCCAATTAGATGGAGAGACCCAGTACTTC; CDR3: CASSQLDGETQYF
D: TRBD1; J: TRBJ1-1; size: once; V: TRBV4-1; DNA: TGCGCCAGCAGCCAGGGACAGGGGACCTTGAACACTGAAGCTTTCTTT; CDR3: CASSQGQGTLNTEAFF
D: TRBD2; J: TRBJ2-5; size: NA; V: TRBV28; DNA: TGTGCCAGCAGTTTTTGGCTAGCGGGAGTTAACGACAATGAGCAGTACTTC; CDR3: CASSFWLAGVNDNEQYF
D: NA; J: TRBJ1-1; size: few; V: TRBV2; DNA: TGTGCCAGGAGTGGGGCTCGGAGGAACACTGAAGCTTTCTTT; CDR3: CARSGARRNTEAFF
D: NA; J: TRBJ2-3; size: NA; V: TRBV11-2; DNA: TGTGCCAGCAGCTCCCGAGGAGGTGGCACAGATACGCAGTATTTT; CDR3: CASSSRGGGTDTQYF
D: TRBD2; J: TRBJ2-4; size: NA; V: TRBV6-5; DNA: TGTGCCAGCAGCCTGAGACCTGCGGGGGGCCCGGACATTCAGTACTTC; CDR3: CASSLRPAGGPDIQYF
D: NA; J: TRBJ2-6; size: NA; V: TRBV6-6; DNA: TGTGCCAGCAGAACTCAGGGTTTTGGGTTTGGGGCCAACGTCCTGACTTTC; CDR3: CASRTQGFGFGANVLTF
D: TRBD2; J: TRBJ2-1; size: NA; V: TRBV5-1; DNA: TGCGCCAGCAGCCGGGCCGGGACTAGCGGCAATGAGCAGTTCTTC; CDR3: CASSRAGTSGNEQFF
D: TRBD1; J: TRBJ2-7; size: NA; V: TRBV9; DNA: TGTGCCAGCAGCGTAGCACAGGGGACCCACGAGCAGTACTTC; CDR3: CASSVAQGTHEQYF
D: NA; J: TRBJ1-2; size: few; V: TRBV29-1; DNA: TGCAGCGCCCCGCGCCCTAACTATGGCTACACCTTC; CDR3: CSAPRPNYGYTF
D: NA; J: TRBJ2-7; size: NA; V: TRBV24-1; DNA: TGTGCCACCAGTGGACCAACAGATTACGAGCAGTACTTC; CDR3: CATSGPTDYEQYF
D: NA; J: TRBJ2-5; size: NA; V: TRBV12-3/TRBV12-4; DNA: TGTGCCAGCAGTTTAAAGCAGACCCAGTACTTC; CDR3: CASSLKQTQYF
D: NA; J: TRBJ1-6; size: NA; V: TRBV6-6; DNA: TGTGCCAGCAGTTTTGGCGGGACACCCCTCCACTTT; CDR3: CASSFGGTPLHF
D: NA; J: TRBJ2-6; size: NA; V: TRBV27; DNA: TGTGCCAGCAGCCGGACCCCGGGGGTAACTGGGGCCAACGTCCTGACTTTC; CDR3: CASSRTPGVTGANVLTF
D: TRBD1; J: TRBJ1-2; size: NA; V: TRBV7-2; DNA: TGTGCCAGCAGCGCAGGGACAGGTCCTTATGGCTACACCTTC; CDR3: CASSAGTGPYGYTF
D: TRBD1; J: TRBJ2-5; size: NA; V: TRBV11-2; DNA: TGTGTCAGCAGCTTACTAGGAACTGGGACAGCGGAAGAGACCCAGTACTTC; CDR3: CVSSLLGTGTAEETQYF
D: TRBD2; J: TRBJ2-2; size: NA; V: TRBV20-1; DNA: TGCAGTGCCCTTAGGACTAGCGAAGGGATCGGGGAGCTGTTTTTT; CDR3: CSALRTSEGIGELFF
D: TRBD2; J: TRBJ2-1; size: few; V: TRBV7-7; DNA: TGTGCCAGCAGCTTACTAGCGGGCACCGGGGTCAATGAGCAGTTCTTC; CDR3: CASSLLAGTGVNEQFF
D: NA; J: TRBJ2-5; size: NA; V: TRBV5-1; DNA: TGCGCCAGCAGCGATGAAGGGGAGACCCAGTACTTC; CDR3: CASSDEGETQYF
D: TRBD1; J: TRBJ1-1; size: NA; V: TRBV7-2; DNA: TGTGCCAGCAACAGATTGGGGAGGGGGCGAACTGAAGCTTTCTTT; CDR3: CASNRLGRGRTEAFF
D: NA; J: TRBJ2-3; size: NA; V: TRBV20-1; DNA: TGCAGTGCTAGAGATTCAGCCTTCCACAGATACGCGTATTTT; CDR3: CSARDSAFHRYAYF
D: NA; J: TRBJ2-1; size: NA; V: TRBV12-3/TRBV12-4; DNA: TGTGCCAGCGGCCGGGCCCAGCAGTTCTTC; CDR3: CASGRAQQFF
D: NA; J: TRBJ2-7; size: many; V: TRBV29-1; DNA: TGCAGCGTTAGAGGACAGACCTACGAGCAGTACTTC; CDR3: CSVRGQTYEQYF
D: NA; J: TRBJ2-5; size: NA; V: TRBV7-9; DNA: TGTGCCAGCAGCTCCGAACCCAAGCAAGAGACCCAGTACTTC; CDR3: CASSSEPKQETQYF
D: NA; J: TRBJ2-3; size: NA; V: TRBV6-5; DNA: TGTGCCAGCAGTTACGGGTCAACCACAGATACGCAGTATTTT; CDR3: CASSYGSTTDTQYF
D: NA; J: TRBJ2-1; size: NA; V: TRBV7-9; DNA: TGTGCCAGCAGCTCTTCAGGGGGGCAGTACAATGAGCAGTTCTTC; CDR3: CASSSSGGQYNEQFF